The 20 T cell receptor beta chains reported below all come from one sample, sequenced in a study of CD8+ T cells in alopecia areata. Investigators isolated RNA and reverse transcribed it into cDNA to act as the sequencing template. Sequencing was performed with immunoSEQ multiplex PCR; in TCRdb, only in-frame clones are kept and a portion is missing. The sample lists over 150,000 clones; 56% were seen once. The sequenced sample consisted of CD8+ T cells sorted from blood. Receptors originate from a human donor in good health.

This rearrangement joins TRBV4-1 to TRBJ2-3, with TRBD2 as a possible D gene (5 bases). The CDR3 has 15 amino acids. CDR1 MGHRA and CDR2 YSYEKL come from the germline V gene. V dropped 6 bases and J dropped 0 bases, with 13 bases sitting between them. CDR3 region: CASSRTDSSTDTQYF. CDR3 bases: TGCGCCAGCAGTCGGACGGACTCTAGCACAGATACGCAGTATTTT.

In its sample, this clone was seen a few times. This sequence joins TRBV13 and TRBJ1-2, with D perhaps TRBD1 (5 bases). V was pared by 5 bases and J by 8 bases, with 15 bases between. The CDR3 length is 13 residues. Germline CDR1 and CDR2: PRHDT and FYEKMQ (reference sequence). In DNA, the CDR3 is TGTGCCAGCAGCCCCGGGACCTCTGACGGCTACACCTTC. Protein sequence: CASSPGTSDGYTF.

This chain's CDR3 is CASRERLAGETQYF. The DNA of the CDR3 is TGTGCCAGCAGGGAACGGCTAGCCGGAGAGACCCAGTACTTC. V is TRBV6-6 and J is TRBJ2-5, with D possibly matching TRBD2 (5 bases). This CDR3 is 14 amino acids long. The V gene lost 6 bases and the J gene lost 4 bases, with 15 bases spanning the gap. The V gene's germline CDR1 is MNHNY and CDR2 SVGAGI (reference sequence).

A few counts support this clone. The rearrangement links TRBV13 to TRBJ2-3; tentatively, D is TRBD1 or TRBD2 (5 bases each). Trimming took 5 bases from V and 1 from J, leaving 16 bases between them. CDR1 and CDR2 from the germline V gene are PRHDT and FYEKMQ (reference sequence). The CDR3 loop spans 16 amino acids. This chain's CDR3 is CASSPGTQVGTDTQYF. For the CDR3, the DNA is TGTGCCAGCAGCCCCGGGACCCAGGTCGGCACAGATACGCAGTATTTT.

The chain combines TRBV25-1 with TRBJ2-3; D gene uncertain. V was trimmed by 4 bases and J by 6 bases, leaving 14 bases between them. CDR3 length: 14 residues. Germline CDR1 MGHDK, CDR2 SYGVNS. This CDR3 is CASSGLNPVDTQYF. The CDR3 coding sequence is TGTGCCAGCAGTGGTCTTAACCCGGTGGATACGCAGTATTTT.

The V and J genes are TRBV18 and TRBJ1-5; D remains ambiguous. V was clipped by 1 base and J by 5 bases, with 18 bases between them. The CDR3 totals 17 residues. Germline values: CDR1 KGHSH, CDR2 LQKENI. CDR3 sequence: CASSPRPKGRADQPQHF. DNA of the CDR3: TGTGCCAGCTCACCACGTCCCAAAGGGAGGGCTGATCAGCCCCAGCATTTT. Full variable domain (rest looked up from reference TRBV18 and TRBJ1-5): NAGVMQNPRHLVRRRGQEARLRCSPMKGHSHVYWYRQLPEEGLKFMVYLQKENIIDESGMPKERFSAEFPKEGPSILRIQQVVRGDSAAYFCASSPRPKGRADQPQHFGDGTRLSIL.

The genes are TRBV7-8 and TRBJ1-5; 7 positions match TRBD1. This CDR3 is built from 14 residues. The V gene end was trimmed by 5 bases and the J gene end by 6 bases; junction bases not matched to a gene: 7. The germline gives CDR1 SGHVS, CDR2 FQNEAQ. The CDR3 coding sequence is TGTGCCAGCAGCCCAGGGGGAATGAGTCAGCCCCAGCATTTT. Its protein is CASSPGGMSQPQHF. The full variable domain, in which reference TRBV7-8 and TRBJ1-5 provide the parts outside the CDR3, is GAGVSQSPRYKVAKRGQDVALRCDPISGHVSLFWYQQALGQGPEFLTYFQNEAQLDKSGLPSDRFFAERPEGSVSTLKIQRTQQEDSAVYLCASSPGGMSQPQHFGDGTRLSIL.

The chain links TRBV27 to TRBJ1-1; D call uncertain. The CDR3 runs to 15 residues. Germline assignment: CDR1 MNHEY and CDR2 SMNVEV (reference sequence). V dropped 7 bases and J dropped 3 bases, with 18 bases sitting between them. In DNA, the CDR3 is TGTGCCAGCATTCCGTCCCAGAGCCCTCACACTGAAGCTTTCTTT. Protein sequence: CASIPSQSPHTEAFF.

The V call is TRBV9, the J call TRBJ1-3; unclear D gene. CDR1 is SGDLS and CDR2 is YYNGEE in the germline V gene. V was shortened by 3 bases and J by 0 bases, with 7 bases between the two germline ends. The CDR3 sequence is 14 residues long. CDR3 in DNA: TGTGCCAGCAGCGCCACAGACTCTGGAAACACCATATATTTT. Translated: CASSATDSGNTIYF.

This clone was seen only once. This chain connects TRBV4-1 to TRBJ2-5; 8 bases are a match to TRBD2. Germline lookup yields CDR1 MGHRA and CDR2 YSYEKL. With V trimmed by 4 bases and J by 5 bases, 12 bases remained unmatched. The CDR3 spans 16 residues. CDR3 nucleotide sequence: TGCGCCAGCAGCCCGGTTTCCGGGACTAGTGAGGAGACCCAGTACTTC. Residues: CASSPVSGTSEETQYF.

Remarks on this clone: One base separates it from a far larger clone, so it is likely a read error. Other DNA sequences in the same sample also yield this CDR3. The V call is TRBV5-6, the J call TRBJ2-1, with TRBD1 identical over 8 bases. Germline CDR1 SGHDT, CDR2 YYEEEE. J lost 6 bases, V lost 2 bases, and 4 bases had no gene match. This CDR3 spans 14 amino acids. The DNA for the CDR3 is TGTGCCAGCAGCTTCGGACAGGGAGGCAATGAGCAGTTCTTC. Translation gives CASSFGQGGNEQFF.

This clone is medium-sized by share. The J gene is TRBJ2-2, the V gene TRBV28; 10 bases map to TRBD1. The CDR3 has 15 amino acids. Germline-derived CDR1 and CDR2 are MDHEN and SYDVKM. Unmatched junction bases numbered 6, after V lost 4 bases and J lost 7 bases. The CDR3 DNA follows: TGTGCCAGCAGTTCGACAGGGGGCGGCTACGGGGAGCTGTTTTTT. Residues: CASSSTGGGYGELFF.

CDR3 sequence: CAWSAAGDEAFF. CDR3 nucleotide sequence: TGTGCCTGGAGTGCGGCGGGGGATGAAGCTTTCTTT. The chain couples TRBV30 to TRBJ1-1, with D maybe TRBD1 (5 bases). CDR1 is GTSNPN, CDR2 SVGIG, per germline (reference sequence). V shed 1 base and J shed 7 bases, with 10 bases lying between them. The CDR3 runs 12 residues.

This clone was counted a few times. The sample has other DNA sequences that encode this CDR3 too. This chain connects TRBV7-9 to TRBJ1-5; D is undetermined. V was trimmed by 2 bases and J by 4 bases, leaving 6 bases between them. The length of the CDR3 is 13 residues. Germline V lookup: CDR1 SEHNR, CDR2 FQNEAQ (reference sequence). The CDR3 sequence is CASSLSGNQPQHF. CDR3 in DNA: TGTGCCAGCAGCTTATCCGGGAATCAGCCCCAGCATTTT.

V is TRBV9 and J is TRBJ2-7; a possible D gene is TRBD2 (5 bases). The CDR3 spans 14 residues. The V gene lost 0 bases and the J gene lost 0 bases, with 7 bases spanning the gap. Germline-derived CDR1 and CDR2 are SGDLS and YYNGEE. CDR3 residues: CASSVGADSYEQYF. In nucleotides, the CDR3 is TGTGCCAGCAGCGTAGGAGCGGACTCCTACGAGCAGTACTTC.

The table lists this clone with a count of one. This rearrangement joins TRBV15 to TRBJ2-7; TRBD1 matches 8 bases. Germline V gene sequence: CDR1 LNHNV, CDR2 YYDKDF (reference sequence). The CDR3 consists of 16 residues. The J segment lost 1 base and the V segment lost 3 bases, leaving 8 bases of the junction unmatched. The CDR3 bases are TGTGCCACCAGCAGCTCCACCCGGGACAGGTCCTACGAGCAGTACTTC. This translates into CATSSSTRDRSYEQYF.

This clone was detected once. This sequence joins TRBV5-6 and TRBJ1-2; possibly TRBD1 for D (6 bases). Trimming left V 5 bases short and J 5 bases short, with 16 bases between. The germline CDR1 and CDR2 sequences are SGHDT and YYEEEE. CDR3 size: 14 residues. In DNA, the CDR3 is TGTGCCAGCAGTTATTACAGGGAGGAGTATGGCTACACCTTC. Amino acid sequence: CASSYYREEYGYTF.

This clone showed up just a few times. The chain employs TRBV7-9 and TRBJ2-6, with D possibly being TRBD2 (5 bases). Trimming took off 5 bases at V and 1 base at J, with 6 bases between the two ends. Per the germline V gene, CDR1 is SEHNR and CDR2 is FQNEAQ (reference sequence). This CDR3 is built from 14 residues. CDR3 coding DNA: TGTGCCAGCAGCGGGGAGTCTGGGGCCAACGTCCTGACTTTC. Protein: CASSGESGANVLTF.

This clone was observed a handful of times. This chain connects TRBV29-1 to TRBJ2-7; D is undetermined. The V end was cut by 7 bases, the J end by 3 bases, with 10 bases between. Germline assignment: CDR1 SQVTM and CDR2 ANQGSEA. The CDR3 extends over 11 amino acids. CDR3 bases: TGCAGCGGGGTGTTGGGCTACGAGCAGTACTTC. Translated: CSGVLGYEQYF.

In this sample, this clone turned up a few times. This chain joins TRBV27 and TRBJ2-5; D remains unclear. The V gene's germline CDR1 is MNHEY and CDR2 SMNVEV (reference sequence). Trimming shortened V by 4 bases and J by 5 bases, and 8 bases separated the two germline ends. The CDR3 is 12 amino acids. The CDR3: CASSWPVETQYF. The CDR3 DNA reads TGTGCCAGCAGTTGGCCCGTGGAGACCCAGTACTTC.